These T cell receptor beta chains were read from a single sample in a study of blood T cell repertoires in COVID-19. Repertoires were generated with immunoSEQ multiplex PCR, while TCRdb's copy carries only in-frame clones and drops some. The sample holds roughly 77,000 clones, about 87% seen once. The specimen was peripheral blood. The receptors were sampled from a man aged 45-65 years with active COVID-19. The conserved cysteine and the conserved F or W are not part of the CDR3 here.

V gene	J gene	CDR3 protein
TRBV23-1	TRBJ2-1	ASSQWGGKDEQF
TRBV7-3	TRBJ2-1	ASSLTPGGNEQF
TRBV18	TRBJ1-2	ASSPGGTDNYGYT
TRBV7-9	TRBJ2-2	AQAVTKNTGELF
TRBV7-8	TRBJ1-2	ASSVCRGVGSTNYGYT
TRBV5-4	TRBJ1-1	ASSLVGRGGAEAF
TRBV18	TRBJ2-2	ASSPPSGTRGGELF
TRBV6-2/TRBV6-3	TRBJ1-5	ASSRIGGTYSNQPQH
TRBV28	TRBJ2-2	ASLLGGSVTGELF
TRBV7-9	TRBJ2-3	ASSFPGLSDRSDTQY
TRBV29-1	TRBJ2-5	SGGDRRAETQY
TRBV7-6	TRBJ2-1	ASRGEREGSYNEQF
TRBV4-1	TRBJ1-2	ASSQEQGVNYGYT
TRBV7-2	TRBJ1-5	ASSFVSGFGNQPQH
TRBV11-2	TRBJ2-5	ASSFRGRDQETQY
TRBV14	TRBJ1-2	ASSQPGRYGYT
TRBV24-1	TRBJ2-6	ATSDYTSSGANVLT
TRBV19	TRBJ1-1	ASSMTGAVTEAF
TRBV28	TRBJ2-3	ASSLGASGVIGTDTQY
TRBV27	TRBJ1-5	ASSPGQYSNQPQH
TRBV7-3	TRBJ1-1	ASSLQPEDRKAF
TRBV11-3	TRBJ2-7	ASSSLAGGREQY
TRBV28	TRBJ2-3	ASSLGGQASTQY
TRBV18	TRBJ2-1	ASSLGGGAYNEQF
TRBV6-5	TRBJ1-2	ATKTGDVNYGYT
TRBV15	TRBJ2-5	ATRDRGQETQY
TRBV7-8	TRBJ2-7	ASSSSSGGYYEQY
TRBV4-2	TRBJ2-3	ASSQGSSRDTQY
TRBV12-5	TRBJ2-7	ASGQDRGFYEQY
TRBV28	TRBJ2-3	ASRLAGGLGY
TRBV19	TRBJ2-7	ASSQGGGYEQY
TRBV5-1	TRBJ1-1	ASSSGNTEAF
TRBV15	TRBJ1-4	ATSKENEKLF
TRBV7-9	TRBJ1-4	ASSRRQGDEKLF
TRBV6-5	TRBJ1-6	ASSTWADNSPLH
TRBV4-1	TRBJ1-1	ASSLGTPGTEAF
TRBV27	TRBJ1-1	ASGWTGGRGLEAF
TRBV5-6	TRBJ1-4	ASSFGGWVEKLF
TRBV5-1	TRBJ2-1	ASSEGLFGEQF
TRBV7-8	TRBJ1-5	ASSGDRVSNQPQH
TRBV2	TRBJ1-2	ASSERSTLGGGYT
TRBV19	TRBJ2-2	ASSILTGGLGTGELF
TRBV3-1/TRBV3-2	TRBJ2-1	ASSQEPGHSSYNEQF
TRBV6-5	TRBJ1-5	ATRKEVLSNQPQH
TRBV4-1	TRBJ1-2	ASSQARTYQGYT
TRBV21-1	TRBJ1-1	ASSGRDSITFTEAF
TRBV9	TRBJ1-4	ASSVSAAEGEKLF
TRBV5-1	TRBJ1-2	ASSSGHPYGYT
TRBV12-5	TRBJ2-7	ASGLATYEQY
TRBV7-2	TRBJ1-1	ASSLELPGVF
TRBV18	TRBJ1-1	ASSPQESGASEAF
TRBV28	TRBJ1-3	ASSSGTSGNTIY
TRBV11-2	TRBJ2-5	ASSLGARQPKETQY